This T cell receptor beta chain derives from a study of monozygotic twins with cystic fibrosis. Study summary: With about 15 PCR cycles, barcoded libraries came from about 3.2 micrograms of fragmented DNA.

As for this clone: Antigen: not known.

The table came from immunoSEQ multiplex PCR; TCRdb's copy has only in-frame clones and leaves some out. The table records some 32,000 clones, roughly nine tenths of them present only once. Study-level results: Unrelated CF individuals shared fewer identical clonotypes than monozygotic CF twins. V usage most resembled the co-twin in 13 of 16 pairs. The repertoire was suggested to be naive-dominated, clonality median around 0.0093.

The germline CDR1 and CDR2 sequences are MDHEN and SYDVKM. The V and J ends lost 3 bases and 4 bases respectively, with 9 bases between them. This CDR3 comprises 14 residues. The chain combines TRBV28 with TRBJ1-4; no clear D. Sequencing input: blood. This clonotype originated in a girl aged 2 to 9 with cystic fibrosis. CDR3 sequence: CASSFRQRNEKLFF. CDR3 nucleotides: TGTGCCAGCAGTTTTCGGCAGCGTAATGAAAAACTGTTTTTT.